This passage covers 24 T cell receptor beta chains from one sample sequenced in a study of blood T cells in healthy people across ages. A second PCR, run for about 7 to 12 cycles, used a sample-barcoded 5' primer plus a J-beta primer mix. TCRdb reanalysed the 5' RACE reads using MiXCR and keeps one entry per CDR3 protein. The table lists some 670,000 distinct CDR3 sequences, roughly half of them singletons. Material for sequencing was blood. The source is a woman of 80 years or more in good health.

This clonotype was picked up many times. The V call is TRBV25-1, the J call TRBJ1-6, with D possibly TRBD1 on 6 matching bases. Between the trimmed V and J ends, which lost 0 bases and 7 bases, there was a span of 10 bases. Germline V gives CDR1 MGHDK, CDR2 SYGVNS. The CDR3 consists of 15 residues. The CDR3: CASSEYTGTNSPLHF. CDR3 bases: TGTGCCAGCAGTGAATATACAGGGACCAATTCACCCCTCCACTTT.

This clonotype was seen repeatedly, ten times or more. The chain recombines TRBV4-2 with TRBJ2-7, with 7 bases lining up with TRBD2. V trimming: 1 base; J trimming: 3 bases; junction bases outside the gene matches: 3. The CDR3 is 14 residues long. From germline, CDR1 is LGHNA and CDR2 YNFKEQ. CDR3 residues: CASSQGGGHYEQYF. The CDR3 DNA follows: TGTGCCAGCAGCCAAGGGGGAGGGCACTACGAGCAGTACTTC.

About this clonotype: Possible read error: a much larger clone is one base away. J is TRBJ2-5 and V is TRBV5-1, with 8 bases lining up with TRBD2. Germline CDR1 reads SGHRS; CDR2 reads YFSETQ. The CDR3 has 17 amino acids. The J segment lost 11 bases and the V segment lost 3 bases, leaving 21 bases of the junction unmatched. The CDR3 is CASSSAAGGQGHNEQYF. In DNA form, the CDR3 reads TGCGCCAGCAGCTCCGCGGCGGGGGGTCAGGGACATAATGAGCAGTACTTC.

The chain combines TRBV4-2 with TRBJ1-5; D call uncertain. V shed 0 bases and J shed 7 bases, with 19 bases lying between them. The CDR3 spans 17 residues. Germline assignment: CDR1 LGHNA and CDR2 YNFKEQ. Here the CDR3 DNA reads TGTGCCAGCAGCCAAGAGGCCCATAATGGAGGGAGGCAGCCCCAGCATTTT. Translation gives CASSQEAHNGGRQPQHF.

The J gene is TRBJ2-7, the V gene TRBV10-3; 7 bases are shared with TRBD1. With 6 bases clipped from V and 3 bases from J, the junction kept 8 bases outside the gene matches. The CDR3 is 14 amino acids. CDR1 and CDR2 (germline): ENHRY, SYGVKD. This chain's CDR3 is CAISENGQVYEQYF. The CDR3 bases are TGTGCCATCAGCGAGAACGGACAGGTCTACGAGCAGTACTTC.

This clonotype was detected only a few times. This chain joins TRBV6-2 or TRBV6-3 and TRBJ2-5; 8 nucleotides line up with TRBD1. Germline values: CDR1 MNHEY, CDR2 SVGEGT. This CDR3 region has 14 residues. The V gene end was trimmed by 6 bases and the J gene end by 4 bases; junction bases not matched to a gene: 7. The CDR3 sequence: CASRPLDRGETQYF. For the CDR3, the DNA is TGTGCCAGCAGGCCCCTCGACAGGGGAGAGACCCAGTACTTC.

The chain carries TRBV20-1 and TRBJ2-5; D is unresolved. The germline gives CDR1 DFQATT, CDR2 SNEGSKA (reference sequence). The CDR3 consists of 14 residues. With 3 bases removed from V and 2 bases from J, the gap between germline ends came to 13 bases. The CDR3 sequence is CSARPLVYQETQYF. The CDR3 DNA follows: TGCAGTGCTAGGCCCCTAGTGTATCAAGAGACCCAGTACTTC.

This clonotype occurred a few times. This chain links TRBV9 with TRBJ2-2; TRBD1 aligns across 8 bases. Looked up from germline, CDR1 is SGDLS and CDR2 is YYNGEE. Trimming took 3 bases from V and 1 from J; bases not matched to a gene: 8. This CDR3 contains 17 residues. The DNA for the CDR3 is TGTGCCAGCAGCGCGAGATCCGGGACAGGGAACACCGGGGAGCTGTTTTTT. It codes for CASSARSGTGNTGELFF.

The chain is built from TRBV20-1 and TRBJ2-7; 9 nucleotides match TRBD1. The CDR3 sequence is 14 residues long. The germline V gene encodes CDR1 DFQATT and CDR2 SNEGSKA (reference sequence). J lost 3 bases, V lost 3 bases, and 6 bases had no gene match. The CDR3 DNA reads as TGCAGTGCTAGCGGGGGACAGGGTGTCTACGAGCAGTACTTC. Translating it yields CSASGGQGVYEQYF.

This clonotype has just a few counts. The genes are TRBV20-1 and TRBJ2-1; 10 nucleotides agree with TRBD2. J lost 0 bases, V lost 6 bases, and 8 bases had no gene match. Germline V gene lookup returns CDR1 DFQATT and CDR2 SNEGSKA (reference sequence). There are 16 residues in the CDR3. CDR3 region: CSAKYSGGSSYNEQFF. DNA of the CDR3: TGCAGTGCCAAATATAGCGGGGGGAGCTCCTACAATGAGCAGTTCTTC.

In the case of this clonotype: This clone may be a read error of a much larger clone one base away. V gene TRBV24-1 combines with J gene TRBJ2-5, with 8 positions matching TRBD1. The CDR3 runs 16 residues. Germline V gives CDR1 KGHDR, CDR2 SFDVKD. CDR3: CAISDFTGGLRETQYF. Written as DNA, the CDR3 is TGTGCCATCAGTGATTTCACAGGGGGGTTGAGGGAGACCCAGTACTTC.

This rearrangement joins TRBV7-9 to TRBJ2-1, with 13 bases that match TRBD2. CDR1 is SEHNR, CDR2 FQNEAQ, per germline (reference sequence). This CDR3 spans 17 amino acids. J lost 5 bases, V lost 8 bases, and 12 bases had no gene match. The CDR3, as DNA: TGTGCCAGCCTAAACTTTGGGGGACTAGCGGGGAACAATGAGCAGTTCTTC. This sequence encodes CASLNFGGLAGNNEQFF.

With respect to this clonotype: A much larger clonotype is one base distant, so this may be a read error. The rearrangement uses TRBV9 and TRBJ2-1; 7 bases are a match to TRBD2. This CDR3 spans 15 amino acids. CDR1 is SGDLS and CDR2 is YYNGEE in the germline V gene. CDR3 sequence (DNA): TGTGCCAGCAGCCCCCAAGGGCGGGGGTACAATGAGCAGTTATTC. This encodes CASSPQGRGYNEQLF.

CDR3 amino acids: CASSFSPLGSGANVLTF. The CDR3 DNA is TGTGCCAGCAGCTTTTCCCCCTTAGGGTCTGGGGCCAACGTCCTGACTTTC. The chain is built from TRBV11-2 and TRBJ2-6; the D is unclear. V lost 3 bases to trimming and J lost 1 base, with 13 bases between them. CDR1 is SGHAT, CDR2 FQNNGV, per germline. The CDR3 has 17 residues.

There are many counts of this clonotype. The rearrangement joins TRBV2 to TRBJ2-7; perhaps TRBD1 as D (6 bases). Deletions cut 6 bases from V and 0 bases from J, with 9 bases between. The CDR3 length is 13 residues. Germline V lookup: CDR1 SNHLY, CDR2 FYNNEI. The DNA for the CDR3 is TGTGCCAGCAGGGAGGACAGCTCCTACGAGCAGTACTTC. This codes for CASREDSSYEQYF.

This clonotype appeared a few times. V gene TRBV5-1 combines with J gene TRBJ1-1, with a tentative D call TRBD1 (6 bases). The germline V gene has CDR1 SGHRS and CDR2 YFSETQ. Trimming cost V 2 bases and J 7 bases, with 12 bases left between them. The CDR3 loop spans 13 amino acids. As DNA, the CDR3 is TGCGCCAGCAGCTTCGGACAGAGCCGTGAAGCTTTCTTT. It codes for CASSFGQSREAFF. The complete variable domain, with remaining parts taken from reference TRBV5-1 and TRBJ1-1, reads KAGVTQTPRYLIKTRGQQVTLSCSPISGHRSVSWYQQTPGQGLQFLFEYFSETQRNKGNFPGRFSGRQFSNSRSEMNVSTLELGDSALYLCASSFGQSREAFFGQGTRLTVV.

The CDR3 sequence is CSARGGRRQGRNQPQHF. In DNA form, the CDR3 reads TGCAGTGCTAGGGGGGGTCGTAGACAGGGTCGAAATCAGCCCCAGCATTTT. The chain recombines TRBV20-1 with TRBJ1-5, with 7 bases identical to TRBD1. The V and J ends lost 3 bases and 4 bases, in that order; junction bases with no gene match: 15. Per germline, CDR1 DFQATT and CDR2 SNEGSKA (reference sequence). CDR3 length: 17 amino acids.

The rearrangement uses TRBV6-1 and TRBJ2-7; possibly TRBD1 for D (7 bases). The better agreement between TRBJ2-4 and the DNA end casts doubt on the J call. Germline V gene lookup returns CDR1 MNHNS and CDR2 SASEGT. The CDR3 is made up of 16 amino acids. This chain's CDR3 is CASGAGQTAAKNIQYF. CDR3 DNA sequence: TGTGCCAGCGGTGCGGGACAGACAGCCGCCAAAAACATTCAGTACTTC.

V gene TRBV7-2 combines with J gene TRBJ1-1, with a weak D call TRBD1 (5 bases). The CDR3 extends over 14 amino acids. V lost 2 bases, J lost 8 bases, and 15 bases lay in between. Germline CDR1 SGHTA, CDR2 FQGNSA. CDR3 in DNA: TGTGCCAGCAGCTTATATGGGGGGGGGAACGAAGCTTTCTTT. Protein: CASSLYGGGNEAFF.

V gene TRBV27 combines with J gene TRBJ2-3, with 9 bases fitting TRBD2. This CDR3 is 13 amino acids long. V lost 3 bases to trimming and J lost 10 bases; unmatched junction nucleotides: 5. Looked up from germline, CDR1 is MNHEY and CDR2 is SMNVEV (reference sequence). As DNA, the CDR3 is TGTGCCAGCAGTTTTCCCGGCGGGAGGGCGCAGTATTTT. Its protein product is CASSFPGGRAQYF.

This clonotype was seen only a few times. This chain links TRBV29-1 with TRBJ2-7; no reliable D call. CDR1 is SQVTM, CDR2 ANQGSEA, per germline. Trimming cost V 4 bases and J 6 bases, with 10 bases left between them. This CDR3 is built from 11 residues. This chain's CDR3 is CSVVARGEQYF. Written as DNA, the CDR3 is TGCAGCGTTGTTGCCAGAGGCGAGCAGTACTTC.

The chain joins TRBV27 to TRBJ1-2; 7 bases are shared with TRBD1. This CDR3 has 14 amino acids. V was pared by 3 bases and J by 3 bases, with 4 bases of the junction left unmatched. The germline V gene encodes CDR1 MNHEY and CDR2 SMNVEV (reference sequence). The CDR3 nucleotides read TGTGCCAGCAGTTTGGACAGGAGATACTATGGCTACACCTTC. Its protein is CASSLDRRYYGYTF.

The J gene is TRBJ1-3, the V gene TRBV12-3 or TRBV12-4; D is perhaps TRBD1 (6 bases). The CDR3 spans 13 residues. The V gene lost 8 bases and the J gene lost 2 bases, with 10 bases spanning the gap. The CDR3 nucleotides are TGTGCCAGCGAAGGGGGGGCTGGAAACACCATATATTTT. Translation gives CASEGGAGNTIYF.

The chain employs TRBV2 and TRBJ2-1; no definite D call. Per germline, CDR1 SNHLY and CDR2 FYNNEI. This CDR3 is 15 amino acids long. V was cut by 4 bases and J by 3 bases, with 13 bases left in between. The CDR3 DNA reads TGTGCCAGCAGTGCGGCAGGCGGAAGCTACAATGAGCAGTTCTTC. This sequence encodes CASSAAGGSYNEQFF.